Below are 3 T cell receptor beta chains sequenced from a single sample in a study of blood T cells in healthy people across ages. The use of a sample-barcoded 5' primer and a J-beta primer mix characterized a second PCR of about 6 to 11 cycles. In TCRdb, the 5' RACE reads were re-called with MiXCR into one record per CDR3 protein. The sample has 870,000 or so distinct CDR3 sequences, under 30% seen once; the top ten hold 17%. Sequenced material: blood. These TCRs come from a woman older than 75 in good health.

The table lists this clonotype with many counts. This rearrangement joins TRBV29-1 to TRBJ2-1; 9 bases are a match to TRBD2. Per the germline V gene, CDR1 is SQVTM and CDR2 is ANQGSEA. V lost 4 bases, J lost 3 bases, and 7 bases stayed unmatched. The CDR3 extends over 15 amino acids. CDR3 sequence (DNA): TGCAGCGTTGCCGGTCTAGCGGGGTTCTACAATGAGCAGTTCTTC. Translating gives CSVAGLAGFYNEQFF.

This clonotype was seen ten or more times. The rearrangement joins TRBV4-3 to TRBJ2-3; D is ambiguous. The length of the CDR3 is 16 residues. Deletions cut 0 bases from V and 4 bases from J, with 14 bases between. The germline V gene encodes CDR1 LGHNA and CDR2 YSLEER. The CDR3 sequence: CASSQDPRSPADTQYF. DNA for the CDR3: TGCGCCAGCAGCCAAGATCCCAGGTCCCCGGCAGATACGCAGTATTTT.

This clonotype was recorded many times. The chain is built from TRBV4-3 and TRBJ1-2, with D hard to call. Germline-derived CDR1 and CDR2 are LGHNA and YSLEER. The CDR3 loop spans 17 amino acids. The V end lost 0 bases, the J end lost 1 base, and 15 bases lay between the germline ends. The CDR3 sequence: CASSQDWKGKGNYGYTF. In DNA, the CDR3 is TGCGCCAGCAGCCAAGATTGGAAAGGGAAGGGTAACTATGGCTACACCTTC.